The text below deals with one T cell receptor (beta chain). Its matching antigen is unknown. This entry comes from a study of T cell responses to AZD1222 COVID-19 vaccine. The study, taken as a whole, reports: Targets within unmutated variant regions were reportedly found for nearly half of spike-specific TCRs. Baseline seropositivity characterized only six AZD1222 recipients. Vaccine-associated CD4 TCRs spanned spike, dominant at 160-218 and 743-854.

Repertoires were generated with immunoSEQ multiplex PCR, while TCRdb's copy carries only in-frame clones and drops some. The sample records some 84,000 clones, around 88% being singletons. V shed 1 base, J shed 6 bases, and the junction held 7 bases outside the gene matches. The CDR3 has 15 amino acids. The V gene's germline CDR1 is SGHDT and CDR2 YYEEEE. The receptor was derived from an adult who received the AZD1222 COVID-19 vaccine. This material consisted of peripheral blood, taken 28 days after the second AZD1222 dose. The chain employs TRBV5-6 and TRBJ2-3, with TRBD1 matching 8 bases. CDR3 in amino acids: CASSLRTGSGDTQYF. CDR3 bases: TGTGCCAGCAGCTTGCGGACAGGGTCCGGGGATACGCAGTATTTT. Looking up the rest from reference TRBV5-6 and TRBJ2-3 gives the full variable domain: DAGVTQSPTHLIKTRGQQVTLRCSPKSGHDTVSWYQQALGQGPQFIFQYYEEEERQRGNFPDRFSGHQFPNYSSELNVNALLLGDSALYLCASSLRTGSGDTQYFGPGTRLTVL.